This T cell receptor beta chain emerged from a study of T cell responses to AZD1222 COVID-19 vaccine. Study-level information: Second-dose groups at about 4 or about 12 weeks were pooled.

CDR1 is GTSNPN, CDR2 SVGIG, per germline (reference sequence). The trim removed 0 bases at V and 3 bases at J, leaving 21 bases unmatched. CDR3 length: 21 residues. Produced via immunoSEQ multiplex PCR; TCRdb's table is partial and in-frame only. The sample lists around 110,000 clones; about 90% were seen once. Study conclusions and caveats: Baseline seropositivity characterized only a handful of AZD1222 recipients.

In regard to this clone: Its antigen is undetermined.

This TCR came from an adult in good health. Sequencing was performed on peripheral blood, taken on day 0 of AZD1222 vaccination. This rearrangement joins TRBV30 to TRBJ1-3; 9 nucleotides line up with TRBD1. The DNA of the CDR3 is TGTGCCTGGAGTGTACTCGTTTGGGGACAGGGAAGAGAAATGGTTGGAAACACCATATATTTT. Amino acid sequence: CAWSVLVWGQGREMVGNTIYF. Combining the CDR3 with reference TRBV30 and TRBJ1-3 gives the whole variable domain SQTIHQWPATLVQPVGSPLSLECTVEGTSNPNLYWYRQAAGRGLQLLFYSVGIGQISSEVPQNLSASRPQDRQFILSSKKLLLSDSGFYLCAWSVLVWGQGREMVGNTIYFGEGSWLTVV.